These T cell receptor beta chains were read from a single sample in a study of beta chain features in type 1 diabetes. The table came from immunoSEQ multiplex PCR; TCRdb's copy has only in-frame clones and leaves some out. The sample lists some 330,000 clones, 9.5% to 12% occurring once. Source material: naive CD4+ T cells from blood. The receptors shown here come from a woman aged 30 to 39 in good health. Both conserved end residues are part of each CDR3. D genes are given only for firm matches. Clone size, where shown, is once, few, many, or a class for clones that have expanded.

clone size	J gene	V gene	D gene	CDR3 protein	CDR3 DNA
few	TRBJ2-1	TRBV15	TRBD2	CATSRTSSGNEQFF	TGTGCCACCAGCAGAACCTCTAGCGGCAATGAGCAGTTCTTC
few	TRBJ2-7	TRBV9	-	CASSVGTSRTYEQYF	TGTGCCAGCAGCGTGGGAACTAGCAGAACCTACGAGCAGTACTTC
-	TRBJ2-4	TRBV18	-	CASSPLDRGRRNIQYF	TGTGCCAGCTCACCACTGGACAGAGGTCGTAGGAACATTCAGTACTTC
-	TRBJ2-3	TRBV29-1	-	CSVEGSGGTDTQYF	TGCAGCGTTGAGGGTAGCGGAGGCACAGATACGCAGTATTTT
few	TRBJ2-7	TRBV28	-	CASEIFGAGPTQQYF	TGTGCCAGCGAAATCTTTGGGGCAGGCCCTACGCAGCAGTACTTC
-	TRBJ2-7	TRBV29-1	TRBD2	CSVRTSGFYEQYF	TGCAGCGTGCGGACTAGCGGATTCTACGAGCAGTACTTC
-	TRBJ2-1	TRBV6-5	-	CASSYRGGSSYNEQFF	TGTGCCAGCAGTTACAGGGGCGGCTCCTCCTACAATGAGCAGTTCTTC
-	TRBJ2-1	TRBV19	TRBD2	CASSKAASGYNEQFF	TGTGCCAGTAGTAAGGCGGCTAGCGGATACAATGAGCAGTTCTTC
few	TRBJ2-7	TRBV9	TRBD2	CASSVGLAGGSPYEQYF	TGTGCCAGCAGCGTGGGACTAGCGGGAGGGAGCCCCTACGAGCAGTACTTC
few	TRBJ2-7	TRBV27	TRBD1	CASSLGIRTGVYEQYF	TGTGCCAGCAGTTTGGGGATCAGGACAGGGGTCTACGAGCAGTACTTC
-	TRBJ1-2	TRBV4-2	-	CASSQDIGRQGINGYTF	TGTGCCAGCAGCCAAGATATTGGCCGACAAGGAATTAATGGCTACACCTTC
few	TRBJ2-5	TRBV10-3	TRBD2	CAISAGTSGSRETQYF	TGTGCCATCAGCGCCGGGACTAGCGGGAGTCGGGAGACCCAGTACTTC
-	TRBJ2-3	TRBV7-9	TRBD2	CARAGAVTDTQYF	TGTGCCAGAGCGGGAGCTGTCACAGATACGCAGTATTTT
few	TRBJ2-1	TRBV28	TRBD2	CASSLRRTSGNNEQFF	TGTGCCAGCAGTTTGAGGAGGACTAGCGGAAACAATGAGCAGTTCTTC
-	TRBJ2-1	TRBV9	-	CASSVRDSSYNEQFF	TGTGCCAGCAGCGTCCGGGACTCCTCCTACAATGAGCAGTTCTTC
few	TRBJ2-3	TRBV5-1	TRBD2	CASGTSGSSDTQYF	TGCGCCAGTGGGACTAGCGGGAGTTCAGATACGCAGTATTTT
-	TRBJ2-5	TRBV5-4	-	CASSRAGSGEETQYF	TGTGCCAGCTCGAGGGCGGGATCTGGGGAAGAGACCCAGTACTTC
-	TRBJ1-4	TRBV5-1	-	CASSLGGEGEKLFF	TGCGCCAGCAGCCTCGGGGGAGAGGGTGAAAAACTGTTTTTT
few	TRBJ2-3	TRBV7-2	-	CASSLVPQDTQYF	TGTGCCAGCAGCTTAGTTCCCCAAGATACGCAGTATTTT
few	TRBJ2-1	TRBV2	TRBD2	CASIKEREGEQFF	TGTGCCAGCATTAAGGAGCGGGAGGGTGAGCAGTTCTTC
-	TRBJ2-5	TRBV5-6	-	CASSRMAGQETQYF	TGTGCCAGCAGCCGGATGGCAGGTCAAGAGACCCAGTACTTC
few	TRBJ1-2	TRBV30	-	CAWSPGRVKDYGYTF	TGTGCCTGGAGCCCCGGCAGGGTCAAGGACTATGGCTACACCTTC
-	TRBJ2-4	TRBV19	TRBD1	CASSIGAGQGTARNIQYF	TGTGCCAGTAGTATAGGGGCGGGACAGGGGACAGCCCGAAACATTCAGTACTTC
few	TRBJ2-1	TRBV27	-	CASALARSEQFF	TGTGCCAGCGCCCTGGCTAGGTCTGAGCAGTTCTTC
-	TRBJ2-2	TRBV5-6	-	CASSDSKRPPGTGELFF	TGTGCCAGCAGCGACTCGAAGCGGCCCCCGGGCACCGGGGAGCTGTTTTTT
-	TRBJ1-2	TRBV9	TRBD1	CASSPSITGDYTF	TGTGCCAGCAGCCCGAGTATTACAGGGGACTACACCTTC
-	TRBJ2-2	TRBV18	TRBD2	CASSPPYRTGGRTGELFF	TGTGCCAGCTCACCACCCTACCGTACGGGAGGTCGCACCGGGGAGCTGTTTTTT
once	TRBJ2-3	TRBV18	-	CASSPGPGDTQYF	TGTGCCAGCTCACCAGGGCCTGGAGATACGCAGTATTTT
-	TRBJ1-5	TRBV27	TRBD1	CASSARGNQPQHF	TGTGCCAGCAGCGCCAGGGGGAATCAGCCCCAGCATTTT
few	TRBJ1-3	TRBV15	-	CATSTGGGNTIYF	TGTGCCACCAGCACCGGAGGCGGAAACACCATATATTTT